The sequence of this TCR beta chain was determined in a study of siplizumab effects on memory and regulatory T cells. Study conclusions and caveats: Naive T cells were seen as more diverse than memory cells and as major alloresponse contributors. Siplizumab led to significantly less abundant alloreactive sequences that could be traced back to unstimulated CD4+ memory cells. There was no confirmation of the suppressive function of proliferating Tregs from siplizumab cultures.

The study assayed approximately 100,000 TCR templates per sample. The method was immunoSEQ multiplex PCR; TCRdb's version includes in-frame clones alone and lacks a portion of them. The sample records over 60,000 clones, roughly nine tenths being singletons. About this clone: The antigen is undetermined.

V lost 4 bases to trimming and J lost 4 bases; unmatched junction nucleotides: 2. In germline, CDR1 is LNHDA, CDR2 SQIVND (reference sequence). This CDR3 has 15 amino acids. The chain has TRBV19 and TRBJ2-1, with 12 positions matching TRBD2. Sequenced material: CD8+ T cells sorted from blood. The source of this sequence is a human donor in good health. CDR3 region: CASSTGLAGYNEQFF. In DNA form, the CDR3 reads TGTGCCAGTAGTACCGGACTAGCGGGGTACAATGAGCAGTTCTTC.